This T cell receptor beta chain derives from a study of T cell repertoires in cytomegalovirus infection. The wider study: Public TCR beta signatures indicated both CMV infection and matching HLA type.

The sample holds a few counts of this clonotype. No antigen is known for it. Using its own MiXCR run on the reads, TCRdb lists one record per CDR3 protein. The sample carries some 440,000 distinct CDR3 sequences, around 32% recorded once. Study findings and constraints: HLA-C-restricted CMV clonotypes gave the most frequent clonotype in two of eight donors. Frequencies of public TCR beta families were cumulated, and this identified carriers of CMV plus the relevant HLA.

Sequencing input: PBMCs. This clonotype was obtained from a human donor in good health (CMV status not recorded). Some clones in this sample may be carry-over from other donors' samples.

CDR3 bases: TGTGCCAGCAGTGAGGGGGGACTCGGAAACACCATATATTTT. It specifies CASSEGGLGNTIYF. The chain is built from TRBV25-1 and TRBJ1-3; TRBD1 might be the D (5 bases). The V gene's germline CDR1 is MGHDK and CDR2 SYGVNS. The CDR3 has 14 amino acids. V lost 3 bases and J 4 bases, leaving 10 bases between the germline ends.